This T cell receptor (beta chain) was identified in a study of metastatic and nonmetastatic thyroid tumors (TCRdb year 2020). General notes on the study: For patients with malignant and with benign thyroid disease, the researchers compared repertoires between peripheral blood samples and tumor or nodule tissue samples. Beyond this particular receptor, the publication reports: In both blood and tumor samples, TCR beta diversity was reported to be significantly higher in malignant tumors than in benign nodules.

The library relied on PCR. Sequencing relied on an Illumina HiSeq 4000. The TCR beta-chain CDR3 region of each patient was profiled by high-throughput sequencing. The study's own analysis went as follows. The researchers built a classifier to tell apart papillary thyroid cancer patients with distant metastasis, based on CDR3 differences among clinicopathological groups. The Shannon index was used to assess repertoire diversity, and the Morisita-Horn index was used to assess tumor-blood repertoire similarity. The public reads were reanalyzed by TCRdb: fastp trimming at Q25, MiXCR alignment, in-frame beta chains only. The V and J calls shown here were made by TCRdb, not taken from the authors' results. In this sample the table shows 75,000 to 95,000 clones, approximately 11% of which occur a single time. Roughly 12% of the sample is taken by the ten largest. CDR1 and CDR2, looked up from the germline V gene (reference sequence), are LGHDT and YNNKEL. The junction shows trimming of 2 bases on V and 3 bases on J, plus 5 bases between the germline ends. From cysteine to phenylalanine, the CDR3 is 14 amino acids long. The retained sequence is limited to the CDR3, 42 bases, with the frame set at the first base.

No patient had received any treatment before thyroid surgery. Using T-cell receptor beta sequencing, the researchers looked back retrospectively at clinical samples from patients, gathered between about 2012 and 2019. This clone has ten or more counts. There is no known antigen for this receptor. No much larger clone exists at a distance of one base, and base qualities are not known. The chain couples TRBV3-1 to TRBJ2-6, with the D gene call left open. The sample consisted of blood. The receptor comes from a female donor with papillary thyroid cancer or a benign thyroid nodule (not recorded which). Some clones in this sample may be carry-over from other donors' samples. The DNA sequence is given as TGTGCCAGCAGCCAAAGAGGTGGGGCCAACGTCCTGACTTTC. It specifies CASSQRGGANVLTF.